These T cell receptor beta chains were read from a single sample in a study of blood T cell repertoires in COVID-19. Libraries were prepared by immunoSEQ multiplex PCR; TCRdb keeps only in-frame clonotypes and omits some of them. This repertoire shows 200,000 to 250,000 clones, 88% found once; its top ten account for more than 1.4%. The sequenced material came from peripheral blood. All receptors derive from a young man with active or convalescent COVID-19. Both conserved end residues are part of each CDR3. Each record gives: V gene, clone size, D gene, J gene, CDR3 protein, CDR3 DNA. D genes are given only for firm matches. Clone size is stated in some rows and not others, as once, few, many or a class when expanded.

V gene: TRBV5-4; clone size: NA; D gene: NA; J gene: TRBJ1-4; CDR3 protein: CASSPGGRSLEKLFF; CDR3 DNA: TGTGCCAGCAGCCCGGGAGGACGGTCTTTGGAAAAACTGTTTTTT
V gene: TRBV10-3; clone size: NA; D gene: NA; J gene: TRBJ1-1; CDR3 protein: CAITPDSFNIEAFF; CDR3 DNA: TGTGCCATCACTCCCGACAGTTTCAACATTGAAGCTTTCTTT
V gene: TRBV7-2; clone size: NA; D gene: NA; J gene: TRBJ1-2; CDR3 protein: CASSAAEQANYGYTF; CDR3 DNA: TGTGCCAGCAGCGCCGCCGAACAGGCTAACTATGGCTACACCTTC
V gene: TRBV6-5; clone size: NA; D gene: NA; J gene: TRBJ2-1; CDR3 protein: CASSRGGDYNEQFF; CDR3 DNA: TGTGCCAGCAGTAGGGGAGGTGACTACAATGAGCAGTTCTTC
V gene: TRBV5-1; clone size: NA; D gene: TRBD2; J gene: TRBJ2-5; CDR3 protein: CASSPRLAGGPGEETQYF; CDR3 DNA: TGCGCCAGCAGCCCCCGACTAGCGGGAGGGCCGGGGGAGGAGACCCAGTACTTC
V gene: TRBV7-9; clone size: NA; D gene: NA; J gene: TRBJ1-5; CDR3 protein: CASSLFKGGYSNQPQHF; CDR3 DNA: TGTGCCAGCAGCTTATTCAAAGGGGGATATAGCAATCAGCCCCAGCATTTT
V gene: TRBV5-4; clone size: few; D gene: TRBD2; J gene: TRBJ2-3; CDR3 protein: CASSLAAGVADTQYF; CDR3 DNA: TGTGCCAGCAGCTTGGCAGCGGGAGTGGCTGATACGCAGTATTTT
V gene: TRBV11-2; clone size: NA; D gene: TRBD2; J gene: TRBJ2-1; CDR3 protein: CASSLAGTSGRSSYNEQFF; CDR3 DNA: TGTGCCAGCAGCTTAGCGGGGACTAGCGGGAGGTCCTCCTACAATGAGCAGTTCTTC
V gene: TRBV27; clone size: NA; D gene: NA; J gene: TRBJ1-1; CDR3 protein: CASSLAGASRGAFF; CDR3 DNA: TGTGCCAGCAGTTTGGCAGGGGCTTCCAGGGGAGCTTTCTTT
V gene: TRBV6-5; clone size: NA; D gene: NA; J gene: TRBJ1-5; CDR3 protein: CASIPAQISNQPQHF; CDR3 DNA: TGTGCCAGCATCCCAGCGCAGATCAGCAATCAGCCCCAGCATTTT
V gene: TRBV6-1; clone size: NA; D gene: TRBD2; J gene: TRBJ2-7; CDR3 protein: CASSEQLAGGATYEQYF; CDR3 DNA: TGTGCCAGCAGTGAACAGCTAGCGGGAGGCGCTACCTACGAGCAGTACTTC
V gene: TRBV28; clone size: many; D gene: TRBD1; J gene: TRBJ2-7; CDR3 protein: CASSYYRTGGRLYSYEQYF; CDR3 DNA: TGTGCCAGCAGTTATTACCGGACAGGGGGCCGCTTATACTCCTACGAGCAGTACTTC
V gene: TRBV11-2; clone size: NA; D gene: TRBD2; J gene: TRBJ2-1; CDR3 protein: CASSLRLAGVNEQFF; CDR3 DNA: TGTGCCAGCAGTCTTCGACTAGCGGGAGTCAATGAGCAGTTCTTC
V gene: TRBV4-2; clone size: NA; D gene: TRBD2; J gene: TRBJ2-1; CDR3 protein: CASSQDPGTSGYSYNEQFF; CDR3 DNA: TGTGCCAGCAGCCAAGACCCTGGGACTAGCGGGTACTCCTACAATGAGCAGTTCTTC
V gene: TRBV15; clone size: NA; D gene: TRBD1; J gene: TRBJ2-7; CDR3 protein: CATSRSEGTASYEQYF; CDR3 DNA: TGTGCCACCAGCAGGAGTGAAGGGACAGCCTCCTACGAGCAGTACTTC
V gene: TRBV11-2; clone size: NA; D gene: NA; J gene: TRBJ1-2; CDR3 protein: CASSPGELLYGYTF; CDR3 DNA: TGTGCCAGCAGCCCCGGGGAGCTATTGTATGGCTACACCTTC